The rows below give T cell receptor beta chains drawn from one sample of a study of OX40 agonist ivuxolimab in advanced cancers. The repertoire was sequenced with immunoSEQ multiplex PCR; TCRdb's copy has only in-frame clones and lacks some. The sample records 60,000 to 90,000 clones, around 86% being singletons. This material consisted of CD4+ or CD8+ T cells sorted from blood, taken in a trial of the OX40 agonist ivuxolimab. All receptors come from an adult with an advanced solid tumor such as melanoma, head and neck, liver or kidney cancer. Both conserved end residues are part of each CDR3. D genes are given only for firm matches. Rows may omit the clone size; those that give it use once, few, many or a size class.

j_call clone_size d_call v_call cdr3_aa cdr3_nt
TRBJ1-1 NA TRBD1 TRBV7-9 CASSKRQGANTEAFF TGTGCCAGCAGCAAGAGACAGGGGGCGAACACTGAAGCTTTCTTT
TRBJ2-7 NA NA TRBV11-2 CASSLDRGPSYEQYF TGTGCCAGCAGCTTAGACAGGGGACCTTCCTACGAGCAGTACTTC
TRBJ2-1 NA TRBD2 TRBV7-3 CASSLKRGPFYEQFF TGTGCCAGCAGCTTAAAGCGGGGGCCCTTCTATGAGCAGTTCTTC
TRBJ1-4 NA TRBD1 TRBV5-1 CASSGGQGSEKLFF TGCGCCAGCAGCGGCGGACAGGGAAGTGAAAAACTGTTTTTT
TRBJ2-1 NA NA TRBV15 CATRAASENEQFF TGTGCCACCAGGGCGGCTAGTGAGAATGAGCAGTTCTTC
TRBJ1-1 NA NA TRBV5-8 CASSFRRLGAGEAFF TGTGCCAGCAGCTTCCGGCGGTTAGGGGCGGGTGAAGCTTTCTTT
TRBJ1-1 NA NA TRBV18 CASSPPTAASLAFF TGTGCCAGCTCACCGCCGACAGCCGCTTCTCTAGCTTTCTTT
TRBJ2-3 once NA TRBV11-2 CASSPSGAVDTQYF TGTGCCAGCAGCCCATCCGGGGCCGTAGATACGCAGTATTTT
TRBJ1-1 NA NA TRBV6-5 CASSDNGNTEAFF TGTGCCAGCAGTGACAACGGGAACACTGAAGCTTTCTTT
TRBJ2-1 NA NA TRBV4-1 CASSQLLTRYNEQFF TGCGCCAGCAGCCAACTTCTCACTCGATACAATGAGCAGTTCTTC
TRBJ1-3 NA NA TRBV18 CASSPATAPRGGNTIYF TGTGCCAGCTCACCAGCGACAGCTCCGAGGGGTGGAAACACCATATATTTT
TRBJ2-5 NA NA TRBV27 CASSLGQGRQETQYF TGTGCCAGCAGTTTAGGCCAGGGGAGGCAAGAGACCCAGTACTTC
TRBJ2-4 NA NA TRBV19 CASSIGPWDIQYF TGTGCCAGTAGTATAGGACCCTGGGACATTCAGTACTTC
TRBJ1-5 NA TRBD1 TRBV18 CASSLDRGRNQPQHF TGTGCCAGCTCCCTCGACAGGGGGAGGAATCAGCCCCAGCATTTT
TRBJ1-2 NA NA TRBV5-1 CASSPRTDYGYTF TGCGCCAGCAGCCCGAGGACCGACTATGGCTACACCTTC
TRBJ1-6 NA NA TRBV19 CASNNNSPLHF TGTGCCAGTAATAATAATTCACCCCTCCACTTT
TRBJ2-6 NA NA TRBV5-1 CASSLGSESGANVLTF TGCGCCAGCAGCTTGGGTTCAGAGTCTGGGGCCAACGTCCTGACTTTC
TRBJ1-3 NA NA TRBV14 CASSQVGNTIYF TGTGCCAGCAGCCAAGTGGGAAACACCATATATTTT
TRBJ2-1 NA NA TRBV9 CASSDRVGHENYNEQFF TGTGCCAGCAGCGACAGGGTAGGTCACGAAAATTACAATGAGCAGTTCTTC
TRBJ2-5 NA NA TRBV6-4 CASSDSRGGVQYF TGTGCCAGCAGTGACTCTCGTGGGGGAGTGCAGTACTTC
TRBJ1-1 medium-sized NA TRBV5-1 CASSKDSGRNTEAFF TGCGCCAGCAGCAAAGACAGTGGGCGGAACACTGAAGCTTTCTTT
TRBJ1-1 NA NA TRBV28 CASSLMGLGNTEAFF TGTGCCAGCAGTTTAATGGGGTTGGGGAACACTGAAGCTTTCTTT
TRBJ1-5 NA NA TRBV5-1 CASSFGTGTQHF TGCGCCAGCAGCTTCGGGACGGGGACCCAGCATTTT
TRBJ2-1 NA TRBD2 TRBV5-1 CASSPAGAGGGPGSYNEQFF TGCGCCAGCAGCCCCGCCGGGGCGGGGGGTGGGCCTGGGTCCTACAATGAGCAGTTCTTC
TRBJ2-7 NA TRBD2 TRBV5-4 CASSFGLAGSYEQYF TGTGCCAGCAGCTTCGGACTAGCGGGATCCTACGAGCAGTACTTC
TRBJ1-1 NA TRBD1 TRBV5-6 CASSLLTGTGTEAFF TGTGCCAGCAGCTTACTCACCGGGACAGGGACTGAAGCTTTCTTT
TRBJ1-2 NA TRBD1 TRBV28 CASSRIDRGNYGYTF TGTGCCAGCAGCCGAATTGACAGGGGTAACTATGGCTACACCTTC
TRBJ2-1 NA NA TRBV6-5 CASSYDFQSYNEQFF TGTGCCAGCAGTTATGACTTCCAGTCCTACAATGAGCAGTTCTTC
TRBJ2-1 NA TRBD2 TRBV6-1 CASSDRSGLDVSYNEQFF TGTGCCAGCAGTGATAGGTCTGGACTAGACGTCTCCTACAATGAGCAGTTCTTC
TRBJ2-5 NA NA TRBV27 CASSLGPTRVLGTQYF TGTGCCAGCAGTTTAGGGCCGACGAGGGTTCTCGGCACCCAGTACTTC
TRBJ1-1 NA NA TRBV6-1 CASSESGGVEAFF TGTGCCAGCAGTGAATCCGGAGGAGTGGAAGCTTTCTTT
TRBJ2-7 NA NA TRBV6-5 CASSYSGSSYEQYF TGTGCCAGCAGTTACTCAGGCAGTTCCTACGAGCAGTACTTC
TRBJ1-4 NA TRBD1 TRBV5-1 CASSPGQTYSTNEKLFF TGCGCCAGCAGCCCGGGACAGACCTACTCAACTAATGAAAAACTGTTTTTT
TRBJ1-2 NA NA TRBV28 CASSYDARPNYGYTF TGTGCCAGCAGTTATGACGCGAGGCCTAACTATGGCTACACCTTC
TRBJ2-1 NA TRBD2 TRBV27 CASSLFGGGGYNEQFF TGTGCCAGCAGTTTATTCGGCGGGGGAGGTTACAATGAGCAGTTCTTC
TRBJ2-1 NA NA TRBV14 CASSQQRGISYNEQFF TGTGCCAGCAGCCAGCAGAGGGGGATCTCCTACAATGAGCAGTTCTTC
TRBJ2-7 NA NA TRBV6-6 CASSQPPGEQYF TGTGCCAGCAGCCAGCCCCCGGGCGAGCAGTACTTC
TRBJ2-2 NA NA TRBV5-1 CASSGLLGPNTGELFF TGCGCCAGCAGCGGGCTCTTAGGTCCGAACACCGGGGAGCTGTTTTTT
TRBJ2-2 NA TRBD2 TRBV29-1 CSAGTSGNTGELFF TGCAGCGCAGGGACTAGCGGTAACACCGGGGAGCTGTTTTTT
TRBJ1-2 few NA TRBV5-4 CASSLAQGTNYGYTF TGTGCCAGCAGCTTGGCCCAGGGTACTAACTATGGCTACACCTTC
TRBJ2-7 NA NA TRBV5-1 CASSLFPGPYEQYF TGCGCCAGCAGCTTGTTCCCAGGCCCCTACGAGCAGTACTTC
TRBJ1-6 NA TRBD1 TRBV2 CASRTGVSYNSPLHF TGTGCCAGCAGAACAGGGGTATCCTATAATTCACCCCTCCACTTT
TRBJ2-7 NA NA TRBV27 CASSLTGRLYEQYF TGTGCCAGCAGTTTGACAGGTCGACTCTACGAGCAGTACTTC
TRBJ2-7 NA TRBD1 TRBV14 CASSLHRDRSYEQYF TGTGCCAGCAGCCTACACCGGGACAGGAGCTACGAGCAGTACTTC
TRBJ2-5 NA NA TRBV5-1 CASSFFNQETQYF TGCGCCAGCAGCTTCTTTAACCAAGAGACCCAGTACTTC
TRBJ2-3 NA TRBD2 TRBV5-4 CASSRTSGSRDTQYF TGTGCCAGCAGTCGGACTAGCGGGAGCAGAGATACGCAGTATTTT
TRBJ1-5 NA NA TRBV7-6 CASSPGGGTQHF TGTGCCAGCAGCCCTGGTGGGGGTACCCAGCATTTT
TRBJ2-7 NA NA TRBV2 CASRQTGSSYEQYF TGTGCCAGCAGACAGACAGGAAGCTCCTACGAGCAGTACTTC
TRBJ2-1 NA TRBD2 TRBV29-1 CSVASGGPTKTYNEQFF TGCAGCGTTGCTAGCGGGGGGCCAACGAAAACCTACAATGAGCAGTTCTTC
TRBJ2-1 NA NA TRBV29-1 CSVDEADEQFF TGCAGCGTAGACGAAGCCGATGAGCAGTTCTTC
TRBJ2-2 NA NA TRBV29-1 CSVAPQASGELFF TGCAGCGTTGCCCCCCAGGCGTCCGGGGAGCTGTTTTTT
TRBJ2-1 NA NA TRBV7-2 CASSPRFSGGVVQQFF TGTGCCAGCAGCCCCCGGTTTAGCGGAGGGGTGGTTCAGCAGTTCTTC
TRBJ2-1 NA TRBD2 TRBV28 CASSSGRAYNEQFF TGTGCCAGCAGTAGCGGGAGAGCATACAATGAGCAGTTCTTC
TRBJ2-2 once TRBD1 TRBV9 CASSVGPGQGVIGELFF TGTGCCAGCAGCGTAGGGCCCGGACAGGGGGTGATCGGGGAGCTGTTTTTT
TRBJ1-6 NA NA TRBV2 CASSPGVISSTLHF TGTGCCAGCAGCCCAGGGGTTATATCTTCCACCCTCCACTTT
TRBJ2-1 NA NA TRBV9 CASSPRSRRSYNEQFF TGTGCCAGCAGCCCGAGGAGCCGGAGGTCCTACAATGAGCAGTTCTTC